Sequencing of this TCR beta chain was carried out in a study of T cells in localized non-small cell lung cancer. Study findings and constraints: As only one tumor region underwent sequencing, heterogeneity remains possible.

The V end lost 4 bases, the J end lost 6 bases, and 13 bases lay between the germline ends. The CDR3 spans 14 residues. Germline V CDR1 and CDR2: MNHGY, SAAAGT. Repertoires were generated with immunoSEQ multiplex PCR, while TCRdb's copy carries only in-frame clones and drops some. The top ten clones hold roughly a sixth of a sample with around 1,600 clones, approximately 19% of them seen once. With respect to this clone: Its antigen remains unidentified.

This sequence was found in an older female donor with stage I lung adenocarcinoma. Sequencing was performed on normal lung tissue next to the tumor, taken before any cancer treatment. The chain recombines TRBV6-8 with TRBJ2-1; D is unresolved. CDR3: CASSSSLGINEQFF. The CDR3 nucleotides read TGTGCCAGCAGTTCCTCTTTGGGCATCAATGAGCAGTTCTTC.